The 20 T cell receptor beta chains below come from one sample, sequenced in a study of blood T cell repertoires in COVID-19. Profiling relied on immunoSEQ multiplex PCR, and the TCRdb table lists in-frame clones only, not all of them. In the table there are 100,000 to 150,000 clones, over 80% of which are singletons. Sequenced material: peripheral blood. These receptors all stem from a man aged 35 to 55 with active or convalescent COVID-19.

In regard to this clone: This sample also contains other DNA sequences that code for the same CDR3. The V and J genes are TRBV19 and TRBJ2-7; D call uncertain. V was cut by 8 bases and J by 0 bases, with 8 bases left in between. The germline gives CDR1 LNHDA, CDR2 SQIVND (reference sequence). This CDR3 is 12 amino acids long. This CDR3 reads CASSSSSYEQYF. The DNA for the CDR3 is TGTGCCAGTTCTTCCAGCTCCTACGAGCAGTACTTC.

The CDR3 here is CASSPNEGSNQPQHF. The CDR3, as DNA: TGTGCCAGCTCACCAAACGAGGGATCCAATCAGCCCCAGCATTTT. This chain links TRBV18 with TRBJ1-5; D is ambiguous. The CDR3 spans 15 residues. The V and J ends lost 2 bases and 3 bases respectively, with 11 bases between them. CDR1 KGHSH and CDR2 LQKENI come from the germline V gene.

J is TRBJ1-3 and V is TRBV9, with 9 bases identical to TRBD1. Trimming took 3 bases from V and 4 from J; bases not matched to a gene: 5. CDR3 length: 15 residues. Germline V gives CDR1 SGDLS, CDR2 YYNGEE. CDR3 loop: CASSAHRGQGNTIYF. The DNA of the CDR3 is TGTGCCAGCAGCGCACACAGGGGGCAAGGAAACACCATATATTTT.

V usage is TRBV7-3 and J usage is TRBJ1-6; 9 bases match TRBD1. Germline trimming cut 6 bases from V and 9 bases from J; bases unmatched to any gene: 3. This CDR3 has 13 residues. Germline V CDR1 and CDR2: SGHTA, FQGTGA. CDR3 amino acids: CASSGDRASPLHF. The CDR3 nucleotides are TGTGCCAGCAGTGGGGACAGGGCTTCACCCCTCCACTTT.

The V gene is TRBV19, the J gene TRBJ1-5; 10 nucleotides line up with TRBD1. Germline assignment: CDR1 LNHDA and CDR2 SQIVND (reference sequence). CDR3 length: 17 residues. V lost 9 bases and J lost 3; bases outside the gene matches: 14. In DNA form, the CDR3 reads TGTGCCAGCCTACCAGTTAAGGGACAGGGGAACAATCAGCCCCAGCATTTT. Translating it yields CASLPVKGQGNNQPQHF.

CDR3 in DNA: TGTGCCAGCAGCCGGGACAGGGGAAACACCATATATTTT. This gives the protein CASSRDRGNTIYF. The chain links TRBV7-2 to TRBJ1-3, with 8 bases lining up with TRBD1. The germline gives CDR1 SGHTA, CDR2 FQGNSA. J lost 4 bases, V lost 5 bases, and 1 base had no gene match. The CDR3 has 13 amino acids.

This sequence joins TRBV7-3 and TRBJ1-3, with unresolved D. The CDR3 contains 13 residues. Germline V gives CDR1 SGHTA, CDR2 FQGTGA. Trimming removed 4 bases at V and 0 bases at J, with 4 bases between. The CDR3 is CASSSSSGNTIYF. CDR3 coding DNA: TGTGCCAGCAGCTCGAGCTCTGGAAACACCATATATTTT. Filled out from reference TRBV7-3 and TRBJ1-3, the complete variable domain reads GAGVSQTPSNKVTEKGKYVELRCDPISGHTALYWYRQSLGQGPEFLIYFQGTGAADDSGLPNDRFFAVRPEGSVSTLKIQRTERGDSAVYLCASSSSSGNTIYFGEGSWLTVV.

The chain links TRBV6-4 to TRBJ1-2; TRBD1 aligns across 10 bases. Unmatched junction bases numbered 0, after V lost 0 bases and J lost 8 bases. In germline, CDR1 is MRHNA, CDR2 SNTAGT. This CDR3 region has 13 residues. CDR3 coding DNA: TGTGCCAGCAGTGACTCGACAGGGGGCGGCTACACCTTC. Its translation is CASSDSTGGGYTF.

The rearrangement uses TRBV11-2 and TRBJ1-6; maybe TRBD1 (6 bases). The ends were cut back, 5 bases at V and 8 bases at J, with 13 bases in the middle. Germline V lookup: CDR1 SGHAT, CDR2 FQNNGV. This CDR3 has 14 residues. The CDR3 loop reads CASSPGRGDSPLHF. The CDR3 coding sequence is TGTGCCAGCAGCCCGGGGAGGGGGGATTCACCCCTCCACTTT. Filled out from reference TRBV11-2 and TRBJ1-6, the complete variable domain reads EAGVAQSPRYKIIEKRQSVAFWCNPISGHATLYWYQQILGQGPKLLIQFQNNGVVDDSQLPKDRFSAERLKGVDSTLKIQPAKLEDSAVYLCASSPGRGDSPLHFGNGTRLTVT.

J is TRBJ2-2 and V is TRBV14; TRBD1 agrees at 7 bases. The V gene end was trimmed by 1 base and the J gene end by 15 bases; junction bases not matched to a gene: 8. CDR3 length equals 13 residues. Germline CDR1 reads SGHDN; CDR2 reads FVKESK. CDR3 bases: TGTGCCAGCAGCCAAGCGGAGACAGGGCGGTTGTTTTTT. It specifies CASSQAETGRLFF.

The rearrangement links TRBV30 to TRBJ1-2; 9 positions match TRBD1. This CDR3 is 13 amino acids long. Germline V gene lookup returns CDR1 GTSNPN and CDR2 SVGIG (reference sequence). V was pared by 5 bases and J by 0 bases, with 1 base of the junction left unmatched. The CDR3 region is CAWRQGANYGYTF. The CDR3 nucleotides read TGTGCCTGGCGACAGGGGGCTAACTATGGCTACACCTTC. Filled out from reference TRBV30 and TRBJ1-2, the complete variable domain reads SQTIHQWPATLVQPVGSPLSLECTVEGTSNPNLYWYRQAAGRGLQLLFYSVGIGQISSEVPQNLSASRPQDRQFILSSKKLLLSDSGFYLCAWRQGANYGYTFGSGTRLTVV.

The rearrangement joins TRBV19 to TRBJ2-1, with 8 bases aligning to TRBD2. Germline lookup yields CDR1 LNHDA and CDR2 SQIVND (reference sequence). This CDR3 spans 15 amino acids. V lost 3 bases to trimming and J lost 2 bases; unmatched junction nucleotides: 3. The CDR3 region has the DNA TGTGCCAGTAGTATTACTAGCGGCACCTACAATGAGCAGTTCTTC. This sequence encodes CASSITSGTYNEQFF.

The V and J genes are TRBV4-3 and TRBJ1-3, with 8 bases matching TRBD1. This CDR3 has 18 residues. With 0 bases clipped from V and 4 bases from J, the junction kept 11 bases outside the gene matches. Germline assignment: CDR1 LGHNA and CDR2 YSLEER. The CDR3 is CASSQEKHQGAGGNTIYF. CDR3 in DNA: TGCGCCAGCAGCCAAGAGAAACATCAGGGGGCTGGAGGAAACACCATATATTTT.

This chain links TRBV10-3 with TRBJ1-2; D is ambiguous. With 0 bases removed from V and 5 bases from J, the gap between germline ends came to 13 bases. Germline CDR1 and CDR2: ENHRY and SYGVKD. This CDR3 region has 15 residues. The CDR3, as DNA: TGTGCCATCAGTGAGTCGAATGGCAGACAATATGGCTACACCTTC. Amino acids: CAISESNGRQYGYTF.

This chain uses TRBV4-3 with TRBJ1-2, with D possibly TRBD1 on 5 matching bases. Germline V CDR1 and CDR2: LGHNA, YSLEER. V lost 1 base to trimming and J lost 4 bases, with 13 bases between them. This CDR3 region has 15 residues. The CDR3: CASSQGELQGYGYTF. Written as DNA, the CDR3 is TGCGCCAGCAGCCAAGGGGAACTCCAGGGCTATGGCTACACCTTC.

The genes are TRBV2 and TRBJ1-6; D call uncertain. Germline V gene data show CDR1 as SNHLY and CDR2 as FYNNEI. Trimming stripped 4 bases from V and 0 bases from J, with 10 bases between. The CDR3 sequence is 16 residues long. CDR3 sequence: CASSGSESSYNSPLHF. The CDR3 nucleotides are TGTGCCAGCAGTGGATCTGAGAGCTCCTATAATTCACCCCTCCACTTT. Full variable domain (missing parts from reference TRBV2 and TRBJ1-6): EPEVTQTPSHQVTQMGQEVILRCVPISNHLYFYWYRQILGQKVEFLVSFYNNEISEKSEIFDDQFSVERPDGSNFTLKIRSTKLEDSAMYFCASSGSESSYNSPLHFGNGTRLTVT.

This clone showed up just once. The genes are TRBV4-2 and TRBJ1-6; TRBD1 matches at 7 bases. Looked up from germline, CDR1 is LGHNA and CDR2 is YNFKEQ. The CDR3 runs 19 residues. J gave up 0 bases and V 0 bases, and 8 bases lay outside the gene matches. The CDR3 DNA is TGTGCCAGCAGCCAAGACGGGGCAGGGGGAAGCTCCTATAATTCACCCCTCCACTTT. It translates to CASSQDGAGGSSYNSPLHF.

Comments on this clone: Other DNA sequences of this sample code for an identical CDR3. The rearrangement joins TRBV12-3 or TRBV12-4 to TRBJ1-2, with D hard to call. V gave up 1 base and J gave up 2 bases, with 5 bases separating them. This CDR3 is 13 amino acids long. The CDR3 reads CASSLDRNYGYTF. The CDR3 DNA reads TGTGCCAGCAGTTTAGACAGAAACTATGGCTACACCTTC.

The chain carries TRBV4-1 and TRBJ2-2; 9 nucleotides align to TRBD2. CDR3 length: 17 amino acids. Germline trimming cut 4 bases from V and 1 base from J; bases unmatched to any gene: 7. Germline V gene sequence: CDR1 MGHRA, CDR2 YSYEKL. CDR3: CASSPGLAGKNTGELFF. The CDR3 DNA is TGCGCCAGCAGCCCGGGGCTAGCGGGGAAGAACACCGGGGAGCTGTTTTTT.

V usage is TRBV14 and J usage is TRBJ2-1, with TRBD2 identical over 11 bases. This CDR3 is 16 amino acids long. Germline loops: CDR1 SGHDN, CDR2 FVKESK. Unmatched junction bases numbered 6, after V lost 4 bases and J lost 4 bases. In DNA, the CDR3 is TGTGCCAGCAGCCGTTCCCTAGCGGGGGGTTACAATGAGCAGTTCTTC. Amino acids: CASSRSLAGGYNEQFF.